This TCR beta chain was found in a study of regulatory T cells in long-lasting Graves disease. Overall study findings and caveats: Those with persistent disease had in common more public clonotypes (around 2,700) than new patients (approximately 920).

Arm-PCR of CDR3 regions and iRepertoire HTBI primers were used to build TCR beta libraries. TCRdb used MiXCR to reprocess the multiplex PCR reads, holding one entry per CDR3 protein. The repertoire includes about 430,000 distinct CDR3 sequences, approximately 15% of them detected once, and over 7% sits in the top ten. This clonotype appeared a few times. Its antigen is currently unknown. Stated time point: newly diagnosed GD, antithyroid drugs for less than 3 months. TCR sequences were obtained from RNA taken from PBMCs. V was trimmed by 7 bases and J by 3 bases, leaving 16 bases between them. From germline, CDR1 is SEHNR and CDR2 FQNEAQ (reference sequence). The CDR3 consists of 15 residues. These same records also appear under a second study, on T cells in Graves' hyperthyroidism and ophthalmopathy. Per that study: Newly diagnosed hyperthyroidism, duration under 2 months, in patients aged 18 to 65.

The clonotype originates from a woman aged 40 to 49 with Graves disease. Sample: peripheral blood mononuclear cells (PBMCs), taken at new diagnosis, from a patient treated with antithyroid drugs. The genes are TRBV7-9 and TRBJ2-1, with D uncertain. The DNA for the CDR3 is TGTGCCAGCACCCTAGGCGACTTTGGCTACAATGAGCAGTTCTTC. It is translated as CASTLGDFGYNEQFF.